A selection of T cell receptor beta chains follows, all from one sample in a study of CD8+ T cells in alopecia areata. Sequencing used immunoSEQ multiplex PCR; TCRdb keeps in-frame clones, though not all of them. This repertoire shows more than 150,000 clones, approximately 56% found once; its top ten account for approximately 3.4%. Sample: CD4+ T cells sorted from blood, taken at week 4, from a patient treated with tofacitinib. The receptors stem from a human donor with alopecia areata. Each CDR3 is given with its conserved first and last residue. The D gene is left open where the match is weak. Size values are once, few and many counts, or a class for expanded clones, and some rows have none.

>.|TRBJ2-3|TRBV10-3|.
CAISESGDTDTQYF
TGTGCCATCAGTGAGTCGGGGGACACAGATACGCAGTATTTT
>.|TRBJ2-1|TRBV11-2|.
CASSLGRAEQFF
TGTGCCAGCAGCTTAGGGAGGGCTGAGCAGTTCTTC
>.|TRBJ2-1|TRBV9|once
CASSVEDHSSYNEQFF
TGTGCCAGCAGCGTAGAGGACCACTCCTCCTACAATGAGCAGTTCTTC
>TRBD1|TRBJ1-5|TRBV18|.
CASSPDRGRVDQPQHF
TGTGCCAGCTCACCTGACAGGGGGCGCGTTGATCAGCCCCAGCATTTT
>TRBD1|TRBJ2-7|TRBV10-3|.
CAISEGQGVMYEQYF
TGTGCCATCAGTGAGGGACAGGGCGTGATGTACGAGCAGTACTTC
>TRBD1|TRBJ1-2|TRBV7-2|few
CASSLQGARGYTF
TGTGCCAGCAGCCTACAGGGGGCGCGTGGCTACACCTTC
>.|TRBJ1-2|TRBV6-5|.
CASVRNGGYTF
TGTGCCAGCGTACGTAACGGGGGCTACACCTTC
>.|TRBJ1-6|TRBV5-4|.
CASSSGTSTGSPLHF
TGTGCCAGCAGTTCAGGGACCTCGACGGGTTCACCCCTCCACTTT
>TRBD1|TRBJ2-7|TRBV7-2|few
CASSLGDRPPYEQYF
TGTGCCAGCAGCTTGGGGGACAGGCCCCCCTACGAGCAGTACTTC
>.|TRBJ2-3|TRBV7-2|few
CASSLLSRTDTQYF
TGTGCCAGCAGCTTACTATCTAGAACAGATACGCAGTATTTT
>.|TRBJ1-2|TRBV20-1|.
CSASPNRARTF
TGCAGTGCTAGTCCTAACCGGGCCCGGACCTTC
>TRBD1|TRBJ2-5|TRBV7-8|.
CASSPLHTGGETQYF
TGTGCCAGCAGCCCCTTGCATACAGGGGGAGAGACCCAGTACTTC
>.|TRBJ1-1|TRBV2|.
CATSRGGATRAEAFF
TGTGCCACGTCGAGGGGAGGGGCAACAAGGGCTGAAGCTTTCTTT
>TRBD2|TRBJ2-1|TRBV7-7|.
CASSRTGTSGDNEQFF
TGTGCTAGCAGCCGTACCGGGACTAGCGGGGACAATGAGCAGTTCTTC
>.|TRBJ2-6|TRBV6-6|.
CASSYPVGAGANVLTF
TGTGCCAGCAGTTACCCCGTAGGAGCCGGGGCCAACGTCCTGACTTTC
>.|TRBJ1-6|TRBV11-2|.
CASSLEDRYSPLHF
TGTGCCAGCAGCTTAGAAGACAGGTATTCACCCCTCCACTTT
>.|TRBJ2-7|TRBV7-2|.
CASSLGGTPYEQYF
TGTGCCAGCAGCTTAGGAGGGACTCCCTACGAGCAGTACTTC
>.|TRBJ1-3|TRBV29-1|.
CSVKPLRREAIYF
TGCAGCGTTAAGCCCCTGCGAAGGGAAGCCATATATTTT
>TRBD2|TRBJ2-5|TRBV5-4|.
CASSSQGGQETQYF
TGTGCCAGCAGCTCTCAGGGAGGGCAAGAGACCCAGTACTTC
>TRBD1|TRBJ2-5|TRBV25-1|.
CASRGRTGKETQYF
TGTGCCAGCAGGGGTAGGACAGGAAAAGAGACCCAGTACTTC
>.|TRBJ1-6|TRBV7-9|.
CASSFGNYNSPLHF
TGTGCCAGCAGCTTTGGTAACTATAATTCACCCCTCCACTTT
>TRBD2|TRBJ2-3|TRBV4-1|.
CASSQDPSGGASTDTQYF
TGCGCCAGCAGCCAAGATCCTAGCGGGGGGGCGAGCACAGATACGCAGTATTTT
>.|TRBJ2-3|TRBV15|few
CATSIHQTGEADTQYF
TGTGCCACCAGCATCCATCAGACAGGCGAAGCAGATACGCAGTATTTT
>TRBD1|TRBJ1-4|TRBV30|few
CAWSVRAGQVREKLFF
TGTGCCTGGAGTGTAAGGGCTGGACAGGTCCGTGAAAAACTGTTTTTT
>.|TRBJ2-7|TRBV7-2|few
CASSYGGPSYEQYF
TGTGCCAGCAGCTACGGGGGGCCCTCCTACGAGCAGTACTTC
>TRBD1|TRBJ2-5|TRBV7-9|.
CASRQQGSQETQYF
TGTGCCAGCAGGCAACAGGGGAGCCAAGAGACCCAGTACTTC
>.|TRBJ2-7|TRBV28|.
CASSSTGSFSYEQYF
TGTGCCAGCAGTAGTACCGGCAGCTTTTCCTACGAGCAGTACTTC
>.|TRBJ1-6|TRBV21-1|.
CASSPIVF
TGTGCCAGCAGCCCCATCGTCTTT
>.|TRBJ2-7|TRBV5-1|.
CASNLERDSYEQYF
TGCGCCAGCAACCTTGAGCGGGACAGCTACGAGCAGTACTTC
>TRBD1|TRBJ1-2|TRBV30|.
CAWSVNRGVYGYTF
TGTGCCTGGAGTGTTAACAGGGGAGTCTATGGCTACACCTTC
>.|TRBJ2-1|TRBV30|.
CAWSVRGRDYNEQFF
TGTGCCTGGAGTGTACGCGGCAGGGACTACAATGAGCAGTTCTTC
>TRBD2|TRBJ2-3|TRBV29-1|few
CSVEARGGDTQYF
TGCAGCGTTGAAGCTCGGGGGGGAGATACGCAGTATTTT
>.|TRBJ1-5|TRBV7-9|few
CASSQQDQPQHF
TGTGCCAGCAGCCAACAGGATCAGCCCCAGCATTTT
>.|TRBJ2-7|TRBV29-1|few
CSVESVSRVYEQYF
TGCAGCGTTGAATCGGTTTCGAGGGTCTACGAGCAGTACTTC
>.|TRBJ2-3|TRBV28|.
CASRGGGTDTQYF
TGTGCCAGCAGGGGGGGCGGCACAGATACGCAGTATTTT
>.|TRBJ2-5|TRBV30|.
CAWSVSLAPTGSVETQYF
TGTGCCTGGAGTGTATCCTTGGCTCCCACAGGGTCGGTGGAGACCCAGTACTTC
>.|TRBJ2-5|TRBV28|.
CASSPRDFQETQYF
TGTGCCAGCAGTCCCCGGGACTTCCAAGAGACCCAGTACTTC
>.|TRBJ2-7|TRBV27|.
CASSLRLSWGNQYEQYF
TGTGCCAGCAGTTTGCGTTTAAGCTGGGGGAACCAGTACGAGCAGTACTTC
>TRBD2|TRBJ2-7|TRBV11-3|few
CASSASGGKYEQYF
TGTGCCAGCAGCGCTAGCGGGGGGAAGTACGAGCAGTACTTC
>TRBD1|TRBJ1-2|TRBV19|.
CASSIRQGHNYGYTF
TGTGCCAGTAGTATACGACAGGGGCATAACTATGGCTACACCTTC
>.|TRBJ2-3|TRBV2|.
CASSARTGTDTQYF
TGTGCCAGCAGTGCCCGGACAGGCACAGATACGCAGTATTTT
>.|TRBJ2-2|TRBV14|few
CASSQVVKNTGELFF
TGTGCCAGCAGCCAAGTGGTCAAGAACACCGGGGAGCTGTTTTTT
>TRBD1|TRBJ1-3|TRBV29-1|.
CSVEGTGDNSGNTIYF
TGCAGCGTGGAGGGAACAGGGGACAACTCTGGAAACACCATATATTTT
>TRBD2|TRBJ2-5|TRBV29-1|.
CSVVRGSRGGVGETQYF
TGCAGCGTTGTGCGTGGGTCCCGGGGGGGCGTTGGAGAGACCCAGTACTTC
>TRBD1|TRBJ2-5|TRBV5-1|.
CASSSRQGIGETQYF
TGCGCCAGCAGCTCGAGACAGGGGATTGGGGAGACCCAGTACTTC
>.|TRBJ2-5|TRBV6-5|.
CASSRPPETQYF
TGTGCCAGCAGTCGCCCCCCAGAGACCCAGTACTTC
>.|TRBJ2-1|TRBV25-1|few
CASSDRNNEQFF
TGTGCCAGCAGTGACAGGAACAATGAGCAGTTCTTC
>.|TRBJ2-3|TRBV7-9|.
CASSPPTDTQYF
TGTGCCAGCAGCCCCCCGACAGATACGCAGTATTTT
>.|TRBJ1-1|TRBV28|.
CASSSMNTEAFF
TGTGCCAGCAGTTCTATGAACACTGAAGCTTTCTTT
>.|TRBJ2-7|TRBV7-8|.
CASSLRDRLYEQYF
TGTGCCAGCAGCTTACGGGACCGACTATACGAGCAGTACTTC